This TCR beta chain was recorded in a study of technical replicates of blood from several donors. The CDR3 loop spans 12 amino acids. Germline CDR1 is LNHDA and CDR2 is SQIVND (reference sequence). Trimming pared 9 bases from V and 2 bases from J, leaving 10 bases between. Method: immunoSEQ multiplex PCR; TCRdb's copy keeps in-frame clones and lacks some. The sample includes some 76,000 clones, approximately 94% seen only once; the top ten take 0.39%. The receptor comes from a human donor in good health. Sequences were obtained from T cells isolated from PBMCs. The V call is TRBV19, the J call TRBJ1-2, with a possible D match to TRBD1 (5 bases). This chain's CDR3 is CASEDRNYGYTF. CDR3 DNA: TGTGCCAGCGAAGACAGAAACTATGGCTACACCTTC.